The entry below describes one TCR beta chain. This record belongs to a study of technical replicates of blood from a few donors. The CDR3 is made up of 17 amino acids. The V gene end was trimmed by 1 base and the J gene end by 6 bases; junction bases not matched to a gene: 9. Germline lookup yields CDR1 LNHDA and CDR2 SQIVND (reference sequence). Using immunoSEQ multiplex PCR, the repertoire was profiled, and TCRdb retains in-frame clones only, with some absent. The repertoire holds some 69,000 clones, with roughly 88% as singletons. This chain uses TRBV19 with TRBJ2-1; 10 bases map to TRBD2. This receptor was taken from a human donor in good health. Some clones in this sample may be carry-over from other donors' samples. What was sequenced was PBMCs. CDR3 residues: CASSIASGGSGGNEQFF. CDR3 DNA sequence: TGTGCCAGTAGTATAGCTAGCGGGGGCTCGGGAGGCAATGAGCAGTTCTTC. Supplemented by reference TRBV19 and TRBJ2-1, the full variable domain reads DGGITQSPKYLFRKEGQNVTLSCEQNLNHDAMYWYRQDPGQGLRLIYYSQIVNDFQKGDIAEGYSVSREKKESFPLTVTSAQKNPTAFYLCASSIASGGSGGNEQFFGPGTRLTVL.